This TCR beta chain was profiled in a study of CD4+ T cells in melanoma. The CDR3 is 15 amino acids. Trimming shortened V by 1 base and J by 4 bases, and 8 bases separated the two germline ends. Germline CDR1 reads MDHEN; CDR2 reads SYDVKM. Note on this clone: The antigen is not known.

Data came from immunoSEQ multiplex PCR; TCRdb stores just in-frame clones and leaves some out. The data hold about 55,000 clones, with 60% to 80% observed a single time. Study outcomes and limitations: CD8+ T cell, macrophage and B cell function reportedly correlated with neoantigen-specific CD4+ T cells. Neoantigen-specific CD4+ T cells in melanoma reportedly had diverse differentiation states.

The sample comprised tumor tissue. This receptor was identified in a human donor with melanoma. V is TRBV28 and J is TRBJ1-6; D not certain. The CDR3 protein is CASSLFGDYNSPLHF. CDR3 sequence (DNA): TGTGCCAGCAGTTTATTCGGGGATTATAATTCACCCCTCCACTTT.